This T cell receptor (beta chain) was sequenced during a study of blood T cell repertoires in COVID-19. Across the study: T cells, B-cell-depleted T cells, or PBMCs provided the cDNA or gDNA that served as material.

Original analysis: Cell counts per sample came from amplifying reference gene primers. Using immunoSEQ multiplex PCR, the repertoire was profiled, and TCRdb retains in-frame clones only, with some absent. V, J and clone size were drawn from that table, and D and trimming were deduced from the DNA. The data hold more than 300,000 clones, with just over 85% observed a single time. Donors were grouped by their self-reported clinical history. Two negative PCRs, clearance, or symptom resolution were required of recovered Cohort 3 donors. The V and J ends lost 2 bases and 3 bases respectively, with 10 bases between them. The CDR3 length is 14 residues. CDR1 KGHSH and CDR2 LQKENI come from the germline V gene.

Sequencing was carried out using PBMCs or T cells enriched from blood (not recorded which). This rearrangement joins TRBV18 to TRBJ1-1, with D uncertain. This clonotype originated in a woman aged 18-29 years who had recovered from COVID-19. CDR3 amino acids: CASSPFDSDTEAFF. The CDR3 nucleotides read TGTGCCAGCTCACCATTTGATTCGGACACTGAAGCTTTCTTT.